This entry lists 20 T cell receptor beta chains sequenced from one sample in a study of cytomegalovirus exposure and HLA in healthy donors. Primers included in the PCR were 60 Vbeta and 13 Jbeta primers. The data were produced by immunoSEQ multiplex PCR, yet TCRdb's version contains in-frame clones alone and is incomplete. This sample yields some 120,000 clones, of which about three quarters are seen a single time; under 1.2% belongs to the top ten. Sequenced: PBMCs. The receptors were gathered from a human donor in good health.

This clone was counted between two and nine times. The junction differs from germline at one of its ends, possibly a read error. CDR3: CSSSNLHRRGVSSRGEQFF. DNA for the CDR3: TGTTCCAGCAGCAACTTACATAGACGGGGGGTTTCCTCTCGTGGTGAGCAGTTCTTC. J is TRBJ2-1 and V is TRBV7-9; 7 bases align to TRBD2. The germline gives CDR1 SEHNR, CDR2 FQNEAQ (reference sequence). The CDR3 has 19 amino acids.

This chain uses TRBV11-2 with TRBJ2-2; D is possibly TRBD1 (6 bases). V gave up 5 bases and J gave up 2 bases, with 15 bases separating them. The CDR3 length is 16 residues. Germline CDR1 reads SGHAT; CDR2 reads FQNNGV. The CDR3 DNA reads TGTGCCAGCAGCCTAACCAGGGGATCCAACACCGGGGAGCTGTTTTTT. Translation gives CASSLTRGSNTGELFF.

The chain combines TRBV15 with TRBJ1-1; no firm D call. The V gene's germline CDR1 is LNHNV and CDR2 YYDKDF (reference sequence). Trimming took off 2 bases at V and 4 bases at J, with 11 bases between the two ends. The CDR3 runs to 14 residues. CDR3 bases: TGTGCCACCAGCAGACCCGGGGTAGGCACTGAAGCTTTCTTT. Translation gives CATSRPGVGTEAFF. The complete variable domain, with remaining parts taken from reference TRBV15 and TRBJ1-1, reads DAMVIQNPRYQVTQFGKPVTLSCSQTLNHNVMYWYQQKSSQAPKLLFHYYDKDFNNEADTPDNFQSRRPNTSFCFLDIRSPGLGDTAMYLCATSRPGVGTEAFFGQGTRLTVV.

The chain employs TRBV4-1 and TRBJ1-2; D not resolved. The ends were cut back, 0 bases at V and 0 bases at J, with 8 bases in the middle. This CDR3 has 15 amino acids. CDR1 and CDR2 (germline): MGHRA, YSYEKL. CDR3 residues: CASSQDRQTNYGYTF. CDR3 coding DNA: TGCGCCAGCAGCCAAGACAGGCAGACTAACTATGGCTACACCTTC.

The chain combines TRBV19 with TRBJ1-1; a possible D gene is TRBD1 (5 bases). V was cut by 3 bases and J by 3 bases, with 8 bases left in between. CDR1 and CDR2 from the germline V gene are LNHDA and SQIVND (reference sequence). This CDR3 spans 13 amino acids. The CDR3 DNA reads as TGTGCCAGTAGTATCGACAGACACACTGAAGCTTTCTTT. The encoded protein is CASSIDRHTEAFF.

The V and J genes are TRBV4-1 and TRBJ2-2; D ambiguous. With 3 bases removed from V and 4 bases from J, the gap between germline ends came to 12 bases. This CDR3 contains 15 residues. CDR1 and CDR2 from the germline V gene are MGHRA and YSYEKL. The CDR3, as DNA: TGCGCCAGCAGCCATAATTTTTTGTTCACCGGGGAGCTGTTTTTT. Translated: CASSHNFLFTGELFF.

The chain carries TRBV12-5 and TRBJ2-1; 15 bases map to TRBD2. Germline loops: CDR1 LGHNT, CDR2 FRNRAP. The CDR3 runs 16 residues. The V gene end was trimmed by 7 bases and the J gene end by 6 bases; junction bases not matched to a gene: 7. CDR3 coding DNA: TGTGCTAGTGCCAAATGGACTAGCGGGGGGGCCAATGAGCAGTTCTTC. Residues: CASAKWTSGGANEQFF.

The V gene is TRBV7-8, the J gene TRBJ1-5, with D perhaps TRBD1 (6 bases). CDR1 is SGHVS and CDR2 is FQNEAQ in the germline V gene. The CDR3 length is 15 residues. V lost 5 bases, J lost 1 base, and 12 bases lay in between. In DNA, the CDR3 is TGTGCCAGCAGCCCCTACAGGGTAAGCAATCAGCCCCAGCATTTT. Protein sequence: CASSPYRVSNQPQHF.

This clone has only one observation. The J gene is TRBJ2-7, the V gene TRBV2; possibly TRBD2 for D (7 bases). CDR3 length: 14 amino acids. The germline V and J ends were trimmed by 7 bases and 0 bases, with 13 bases remaining between them. Looked up from germline, CDR1 is SNHLY and CDR2 is FYNNEI. DNA of the CDR3: TGTGCCAGCAACCGCGGGGGCCTCTCCTACGAGCAGTACTTC. Translating gives CASNRGGLSYEQYF.

The gene calls are TRBV7-9 and TRBJ2-1; TRBD2 is a possible D gene (5 bases). Trimming left V 5 bases short and J 4 bases short, with 12 bases between. The CDR3 extends over 14 amino acids. Germline V gene lookup returns CDR1 SEHNR and CDR2 FQNEAQ (reference sequence). In nucleotides, the CDR3 is TGTGCCAGCAGCGTCCCCGAGCGGTACAATGAGCAGTTCTTC. It yields the protein CASSVPERYNEQFF. The entire variable domain, with the rest obtained from reference TRBV7-9 and TRBJ2-1, is as follows: DTGVSQNPRHKITKRGQNVTFRCDPISEHNRLYWYRQTLGQGPEFLTYFQNEAQLEKSRLLSDRFSAERPKGSFSTLEIQRTEQGDSAMYLCASSVPERYNEQFFGPGTRLTVL.

This chain uses TRBV9 with TRBJ1-2; 8 nucleotides agree with TRBD1. Trimming cost V 0 bases and J 2 bases; bases outside gene matches: 0. Germline values: CDR1 SGDLS, CDR2 YYNGEE. The CDR3 runs to 14 residues. The CDR3 region has the DNA TGTGCCAGCAGCGTAGGGGACAGGAACTATGGCTACACCTTC. As protein: CASSVGDRNYGYTF.

V gene TRBV7-8 combines with J gene TRBJ1-4, with D possibly matching TRBD1 (6 bases). CDR1 SGHVS and CDR2 FQNEAQ come from the germline V gene. The CDR3 is 17 residues long. Trimming left V 8 bases short and J 0 bases short, with 19 bases between. The chain's CDR3 is CASCPRTAAATNEKLFF. DNA for the CDR3: TGTGCCAGCTGCCCGCGGACAGCCGCCGCAACTAATGAAAAACTGTTTTTT.

This sequence joins TRBV6-1 and TRBJ1-5, with unresolved D. Trimming pared 4 bases from V and 4 bases from J, leaving 17 bases between. The germline V gene encodes CDR1 MNHNS and CDR2 SASEGT. The CDR3 has 16 amino acids. CDR3 in amino acids: CASSADKWHFNQPQHF. The CDR3, as DNA: TGTGCCAGCAGTGCAGACAAATGGCATTTTAATCAGCCCCAGCATTTT.

The chain has TRBV9 and TRBJ2-1; TRBD2 matches at 8 bases. The J segment lost 2 bases and the V segment lost 7 bases, leaving 2 bases of the junction unmatched. The CDR3 extends over 13 amino acids. Germline-derived CDR1 and CDR2 are SGDLS and YYNGEE. CDR3 DNA: TGTGCCAGCGGTAGCGGGGCCTACAATGAGCAGTTCTTC. It specifies CASGSGAYNEQFF.

The chain recombines TRBV6-5 with TRBJ2-7; 9 positions agree with TRBD1. The CDR3 is 14 amino acids. V gave up 2 bases and J gave up 2 bases; unmatched junction bases: 1. Germline V lookup: CDR1 MNHEY, CDR2 SVGAGI. Written as DNA, the CDR3 is TGTGCCAGCAGTTACGGGACAGGGACCTACGAGCAGTACTTC. It yields the protein CASSYGTGTYEQYF.

V usage is TRBV7-2 and J usage is TRBJ1-5, with D hard to call. Germline CDR1 and CDR2: SGHTA and FQGNSA. Deletions cut 5 bases from V and 3 bases from J, with 8 bases between. The CDR3 contains 13 residues. The CDR3 nucleotides are TGTGCCAGCAGCCTTTCCTTCAATCAGCCCCAGCATTTT. Protein: CASSLSFNQPQHF.

The V and J genes are TRBV27 and TRBJ2-1; TRBD1 agrees at 7 bases. The CDR3 spans 12 residues. J gave up 4 bases and V 10 bases, and 4 bases lay outside the gene matches. Germline lookup yields CDR1 MNHEY and CDR2 SMNVEV (reference sequence). Here the CDR3 reads CATATGYNEQFF. Written as DNA, the CDR3 is TGTGCCACGGCGACAGGGTACAATGAGCAGTTCTTC.

The CDR3 sequence: CATSRDPVVLAGSTDTQYF. The CDR3 region has the DNA TGTGCCACCAGCAGAGATCCGGTGGTCCTAGCGGGGAGCACAGATACGCAGTATTTT. The rearrangement links TRBV15 to TRBJ2-3; 9 nucleotides line up with TRBD2. The CDR3 runs 19 residues. After removal of 0 bases from V and 0 bases from J, the junction contained 10 bases not matched to a gene. The germline V gene has CDR1 LNHNV and CDR2 YYDKDF (reference sequence).

The V gene is TRBV5-1, the J gene TRBJ2-3; no clear D gene. V shed 4 bases and J shed 0 bases, with 18 bases lying between them. Germline-derived CDR1 and CDR2 are SGHRS and YFSETQ. This CDR3 spans 17 amino acids. CDR3 sequence (DNA): TGCGCCAGCAGCACCCTCGCTGGGCAACATAGCACAGATACGCAGTATTTT. Amino acids: CASSTLAGQHSTDTQYF.

The genes are TRBV6-5 and TRBJ2-7; 7 positions agree with TRBD1. Germline V gene sequence: CDR1 MNHEY, CDR2 SVGAGI. V lost 7 bases to trimming and J lost 2 bases; unmatched junction nucleotides: 8. The CDR3 spans 14 residues. CDR3: CASKKDRQPYEQYF. DNA for the CDR3: TGTGCCAGCAAGAAGGACAGGCAACCCTACGAGCAGTACTTC.